Listed below are T cell receptor beta chains from one sample, sequenced in a study of cytomegalovirus exposure and HLA in healthy donors. TCRdb keeps only in-frame clones here, not all; method: immunoSEQ multiplex PCR. The repertoire holds 140,000 to 150,000 clones, less than 9.5% seen once, with approximately 1.8% in the top ten. The specimen sequenced was PBMCs. Receptor source: a male donor in good health and CMV-seronegative. Each CDR3 is given with its conserved first and last residue.

J gene,V gene,CDR3 protein
TRBJ2-7,TRBV21-1,CASSKVGIGQTYEQYF
TRBJ2-6,TRBV27,CASSPSQGDGANVLTF
TRBJ2-7,TRBV29-1,CSVEFQGPPYEQYF
TRBJ1-5,TRBV7-2,CASSLEGQRRSQPQHF
TRBJ1-1,TRBV5-1,CASSLETGTEAFF
TRBJ1-1,TRBV18,CASSPFPNTEAFF
TRBJ2-2,TRBV2,CASSHVPLAGATGELFF
TRBJ1-1,TRBV27,CASSTHGTGNTEAFF
TRBJ2-1,TRBV2,CASNSGDYNEQFF
TRBJ2-7,TRBV7-9,CASSPKDTRYEQYF
TRBJ2-2,TRBV7-2,CASSFGGSGELFF
TRBJ2-3,TRBV29-1,CSVMGSSTDTQYF
TRBJ1-2,TRBV9,CASSIPGQGEGYTF
TRBJ2-6,TRBV5-1,CASSLWAAYSGANVLTF
TRBJ2-7,TRBV7-6,CASSLLGTGAEDEQYF